Presented here are 11 T cell receptor beta chains from one specimen sequenced in a study of OX40 agonist ivuxolimab in advanced cancers. The library was built by means of the immunoSEQ multiplex PCR assay. In TCRdb, the immuneACCESS table is reduced to in-frame sequences with V and J assigned. These tables do not hold every clone; where another copy was compared, an unresolved V gene accounts for under half, and the others remain unexplained. In this sample the table shows 45,000 to 50,000 clones, about 85% of which occur a single time. About 54% of the sample is in the top ten clones. The sample was CD4+ or CD8+ T cells sorted from blood, taken in a trial of the OX40 agonist ivuxolimab. The receptors originated from an adult with an advanced solid tumor such as melanoma, head and neck, liver or kidney cancer.

The V gene is TRBV4-1, the J gene TRBJ2-7; D ambiguous. This CDR3 is built from 14 residues. Trimming took 1 base from V and 0 from J, leaving 7 bases between them. Germline lookup yields CDR1 MGHRA and CDR2 YSYEKL. CDR3 protein: CASSQVRYSYEQYF. CDR3 nucleotide sequence: TGCGCCAGCAGCCAAGTCAGGTACTCCTACGAGCAGTACTTC.

The V gene is TRBV7-2, the J gene TRBJ2-3; TRBD2 might be the D (5 bases). The CDR3 spans 12 residues. Per the germline V gene, CDR1 is SGHTA and CDR2 is FQGNSA. The V and J ends lost 5 bases and 10 bases respectively, with 13 bases between them. CDR3 amino acids: CASSVFARAQYF. The CDR3 bases are TGTGCCAGCAGCGTATTCGCGAGGGCGCAGTATTTT.

The chain joins TRBV6-1 to TRBJ1-5, with 7 bases that match TRBD1. The CDR3 sequence is 14 residues long. CDR1 is MNHNS, CDR2 SASEGT, per germline. The ends lost 0 bases at V and 6 bases at J; junction bases unmatched: 2. CDR3 in DNA: TGTGCCAGCAGTGAAGCAGGGGGCACTCAGCCCCAGCATTTT. Its translation: CASSEAGGTQPQHF.

The chain recombines TRBV10-3 with TRBJ1-1; no clear D. V was clipped by 2 bases and J by 2 bases, with 0 bases between them. CDR1 is ENHRY, CDR2 SYGVKD, per germline. The CDR3 runs to 11 residues. The CDR3 sequence is CAISENTEAFF. CDR3 DNA sequence: TGTGCCATCAGTGAGAACACTGAAGCTTTCTTT.

The chain recombines TRBV7-2 with TRBJ2-1; TRBD1 is a possible D gene (5 bases). The germline V gene has CDR1 SGHTA and CDR2 FQGNSA. V lost 1 base, J lost 3 bases, and 10 bases lay in between. The CDR3 totals 15 residues. CDR3 protein: CASSLDRSRYNEQFF. The DNA for the CDR3 is TGTGCCAGCAGCTTAGACAGGAGCCGCTACAATGAGCAGTTCTTC.

The V and J genes are TRBV7-9 and TRBJ2-7, with D possibly TRBD1 on 5 matching bases. Germline CDR1 reads SEHNR; CDR2 reads FQNEAQ (reference sequence). Trimming removed 5 bases at V and 6 bases at J, with 20 bases between. CDR3 length: 15 amino acids. In DNA form, the CDR3 reads TGTGCCAGCAGCCCGTCGATAGGGGTACGACGCGAGCAGTACTTC. It is translated as CASSPSIGVRREQYF.

The rearrangement uses TRBV11-3 and TRBJ1-1; 7 nucleotides align to TRBD1. V was clipped by 4 bases and J by 6 bases; unmatched bases: 5. The CDR3 has 13 residues. Per the germline V gene, CDR1 is SGHNT and CDR2 is YENEEA. The CDR3 bases are TGTGCCAGCAGCTCCGGGACAGCGTCTGAAGCTTTCTTT. It codes for CASSSGTASEAFF.

This chain uses TRBV5-1 with TRBJ2-2; D remains unclear. Germline loops: CDR1 SGHRS, CDR2 YFSETQ. The CDR3 runs to 14 residues. The V end was cut by 0 bases, the J end by 2 bases, with 5 bases between. Here the CDR3 DNA reads TGCGCCAGCAGCTTGGTGGTTAACACCGGGGAGCTGTTTTTT. As protein: CASSLVVNTGELFF.

The DNA for the CDR3 is TGTGCCAGCAGCTTTATATCAGGGGGAAATCAGCCCCAGCATTTT. This gives the protein CASSFISGGNQPQHF. The chain joins TRBV7-2 to TRBJ1-5; 7 bases map to TRBD1. Germline V gives CDR1 SGHTA, CDR2 FQGNSA. V was pared by 3 bases and J by 4 bases, with 6 bases of the junction left unmatched. This CDR3 spans 15 amino acids.

The V and J genes are TRBV15 and TRBJ2-1; 14 bases are shared with TRBD2. The J segment lost 12 bases and the V segment lost 5 bases, leaving 6 bases of the junction unmatched. There are 14 residues in the CDR3. Germline loops: CDR1 LNHNV, CDR2 YYDKDF (reference sequence). The CDR3 is CATSPGTSGGRQFF. The CDR3, as DNA: TGTGCCACCAGCCCCGGGACTAGCGGGGGACGGCAGTTCTTC.

The sample holds a few counts of this clone. The J gene is TRBJ2-5, the V gene TRBV11-2; maybe TRBD1 (6 bases). The CDR3 sequence is 14 residues long. The V gene lost 5 bases and the J gene lost 4 bases, with 14 bases spanning the gap. The V gene's germline CDR1 is SGHAT and CDR2 FQNNGV. The CDR3 is CASSAPRDIETQYF. The CDR3 region has the DNA TGTGCCAGCAGCGCGCCCCGGGACATAGAGACCCAGTACTTC.